Sequencing of this TCR beta chain was carried out in a study of blood T cell repertoires in COVID-19. The overall study: Acute and convalescent COVID-19 samples came from the United States, Italy and Spain. T cells, B-cell-depleted T cells, or PBMCs provided the cDNA or gDNA that served as material.

As handled by the study authors: Cell counts per sample came from amplifying reference gene primers. Here immunoSEQ multiplex PCR was the method, and the copy in TCRdb shows in-frame clones only, minus some. V and J calls and clone size are given by that table; D and trimming were obtained from the DNA. The sample lists 350,000 to 450,000 clones; around 87% were seen once. This clone was seen just once. Germline V gene sequence: CDR1 SGHRS, CDR2 YFSETQ. The CDR3 has 14 residues. After removal of 5 bases from V and 8 bases from J, the junction contained 4 bases not matched to a gene. The TCR comes from a woman in her fifties or sixties with COVID-19, enrolled during active disease. The sequenced sample consisted of peripheral blood. The chain is built from TRBV5-1 and TRBJ2-1; 13 positions match TRBD2. The CDR3: CASRQGTSGDEQFF. CDR3 in DNA: TGCGCCAGCAGACAAGGGACTAGCGGGGATGAGCAGTTCTTC. The variable domain in full, completed from reference TRBV5-1 and TRBJ2-1, reads KAGVTQTPRYLIKTRGQQVTLSCSPISGHRSVSWYQQTPGQGLQFLFEYFSETQRNKGNFPGRFSGRQFSNSRSEMNVSTLELGDSALYLCASRQGTSGDEQFFGPGTRLTVL.